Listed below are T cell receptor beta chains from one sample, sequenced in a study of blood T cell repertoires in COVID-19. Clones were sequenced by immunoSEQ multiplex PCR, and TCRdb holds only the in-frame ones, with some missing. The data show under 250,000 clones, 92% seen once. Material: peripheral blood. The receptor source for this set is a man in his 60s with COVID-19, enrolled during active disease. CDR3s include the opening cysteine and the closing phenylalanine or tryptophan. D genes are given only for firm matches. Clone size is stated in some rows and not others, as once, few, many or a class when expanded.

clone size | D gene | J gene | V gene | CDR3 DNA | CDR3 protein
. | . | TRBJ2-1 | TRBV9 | TGTGCCAGCAGCGTAGCTCCGGGTCCCGGGCAGTTCTTC | CASSVAPGPGQFF
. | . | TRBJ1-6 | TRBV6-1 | TGTGCCAGCAGTGGAAGGCGGGAGGGGCAAACTAAGCATAATTCACCCCTCCACTTT | CASSGRREGQTKHNSPLHF
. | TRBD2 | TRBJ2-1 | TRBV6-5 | TGTGCCAGCAGCGCCCGGGACTATCCACACAATGAGCAGTTCTTC | CASSARDYPHNEQFF
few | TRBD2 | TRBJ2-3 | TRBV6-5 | TGTGCCAGCAGTTACCGCGGGACTACCACAGATACGCAGTATTTT | CASSYRGTTTDTQYF
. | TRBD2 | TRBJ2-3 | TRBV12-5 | TGTGCTAGTGGACCCGGGACTAGAATATCCGCAGATACGCAGTATTTT | CASGPGTRISADTQYF
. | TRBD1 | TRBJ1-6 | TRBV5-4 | TGTGCCAGCAGCTTGAAGGGGGGACAGGGAGCTTCACCCCTCCACTTT | CASSLKGGQGASPLHF
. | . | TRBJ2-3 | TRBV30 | TGTGCCTGGAGGATAGTTAGCACAGATACGCAGTATTTT | CAWRIVSTDTQYF
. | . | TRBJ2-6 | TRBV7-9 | TGTGCCAGCAGCTCGCTAAACAGTGCCGGGGCCAACGTCCTGACTTTC | CASSSLNSAGANVLTF
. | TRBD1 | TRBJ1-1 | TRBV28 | TGTGCCAGCAGTGCGGACAGGGTTACTGAAGCTTTCTTT | CASSADRVTEAFF
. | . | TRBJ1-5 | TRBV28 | TGTGCCAGCAGTTTACTATATCAGCCCCAGCATTTT | CASSLLYQPQHF
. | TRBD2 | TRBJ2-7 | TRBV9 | TGTGCCAGCAGCGCCGGGGCGACTAGCGGGACGGACGAGCAGTACTTC | CASSAGATSGTDEQYF
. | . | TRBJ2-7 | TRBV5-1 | TGCGCCAGCAGCTTGGGGGGACAAGGGATTTTGATTTACGAGCAGTACTTC | CASSLGGQGILIYEQYF
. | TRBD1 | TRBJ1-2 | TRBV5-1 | TGCGCCAGCAGCGGGGGCCCAGTGACAGGGGCCGGCTACACCTTC | CASSGGPVTGAGYTF
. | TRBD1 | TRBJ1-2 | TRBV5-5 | TGTGCCAGCAGCCTGGGACAGGGGAACTATGGCTACACCTTC | CASSLGQGNYGYTF